These T cell receptor beta chains were read from a single sample in a study of HIV-infected patients and healthy controls. TCRdb re-called the 5' RACE reads with MiXCR, one entry per CDR3 protein. The sample records roughly 15,000 distinct CDR3 sequences, around 12% being singletons. Material: blood, obtained during antiretroviral therapy. The receptor source for this set is an adult with HIV infection. The donor label of this sample is uncertain. Each CDR3 is given with its conserved first and last residue. D genes are given only for firm matches. Part of the rows lack a size; the others show once, few, many or a class for expanded clones.

abundance	j_gene	v_gene	d_gene	CDR3aa	CDR3nt
many	TRBJ2-3	TRBV20-1	TRBD2	CSARAGTSGDTDTQYF	TGCAGTGCTAGAGCAGGAACTAGCGGGGACACAGATACGCAGTATTTT
.	TRBJ2-7	TRBV7-2	TRBD1	CASSPGQAYSYEQYF	TGTGCCAGCAGCCCGGGACAGGCCTACTCCTACGAGCAGTACTTC
many	TRBJ2-7	TRBV7-8	.	CASSSAPDRKYF	TGTGCCAGCAGCTCTGCTCCGGACCGGAAATACTTC
medium-sized	TRBJ2-7	TRBV10-3	.	CAISESMVLRRGYEQYF	TGTGCCATCAGTGAGTCGATGGTCCTACGAAGGGGTTACGAGCAGTACTTC
many	TRBJ2-2	TRBV7-7	TRBD2	CASSGTRNTGELFF	TGTGCCAGCAGCGGGACTAGGAACACCGGGGAGCTGTTTTTT
few	TRBJ1-1	TRBV2	.	CASSGEGYTEAFF	TGTGCCAGCAGTGGGGAGGGTTACACTGAAGCTTTCTTT
many	TRBJ1-1	TRBV6-1	TRBD1	CASVPGQYTEAFF	TGTGCCAGCGTTCCGGGACAGTATACTGAAGCTTTCTTT
many	TRBJ2-5	TRBV28	TRBD1	CASSLIGQGGETQYF	TGTGCCAGCAGCTTGATTGGACAGGGTGGAGAGACCCAGTACTTC
many	TRBJ1-5	TRBV20-1	.	CSALTGFAFSNQPQHF	TGCAGTGCTCTTACAGGGTTCGCTTTTAGCAATCAGCCCCAGCATTTT
few	TRBJ2-1	TRBV7-3	TRBD2	CASSRGGLAGSSYNEQFF	TGTGCCAGCAGTCGGGGGGGACTAGCGGGTAGCTCCTACAATGAGCAGTTCTTC
medium-sized	TRBJ2-3	TRBV6-5	.	CASSYEGTDTQYF	TGTGCCAGCAGTTACGAGGGTACAGATACGCAGTATTTT
many	TRBJ2-3	TRBV6-2/TRBV6-3	.	CASSLDWENSARQTQYF	TGTGCCAGCAGTCTGGACTGGGAAAATAGTGCTCGTCAGACGCAGTATTTT
many	TRBJ1-2	TRBV12-3/TRBV12-4	TRBD1	CASSLRDRVAYGYTF	TGTGCCAGCAGTTTAAGGGACAGGGTGGCCTATGGCTACACCTTC
many	TRBJ2-7	TRBV7-2	TRBD2	CASSLVLAGPLLEQYF	TGTGCCAGCAGCTTAGTGTTAGCGGGGCCCCTTTTGGAGCAGTACTTC
many	TRBJ2-7	TRBV5-1	.	CASSLRAAYEQYF	TGCGCCAGCAGCTTACGGGCGGCGTACGAGCAGTACTTC
.	TRBJ2-1	TRBV7-9	.	CASSLRSGAEVEQFF	TGTGCCAGCAGCTTACGGTCAGGGGCGGAGGTTGAGCAGTTCTTC
many	TRBJ2-7	TRBV6-1	.	CASRERTSPYEQYF	TGTGCCAGCAGGGAACGGACGTCCCCCTACGAGCAGTACTTC
many	TRBJ2-3	TRBV18	TRBD2	CASSTTAGVSTDTQYF	TGTGCCAGCTCTACGACAGCGGGAGTGTCCACAGATACGCAGTATTTT
.	TRBJ1-1	TRBV12-3/TRBV12-4	.	CASSSPPAEAFF	TGTGCCAGCAGTTCCCCTCCGGCTGAAGCTTTCTTT
.	TRBJ1-5	TRBV6-1	.	CASSEPGRPRNQPQHF	TGTGCCAGCAGTGAACCCGGCCGACCCCGCAATCAGCCCCAGCATTTT
many	TRBJ2-3	TRBV20-1	TRBD2	CSAIAGVFVTDTQYF	TGCAGTGCTATAGCGGGGGTGTTCGTCACAGATACGCAGTATTTT
many	TRBJ2-7	TRBV12-3/TRBV12-4	TRBD2	CASSFGREGYEQYF	TGTGCCAGCAGTTTTGGCAGGGAGGGATACGAGCAGTACTTC
many	TRBJ1-1	TRBV5-1	.	CASSLVPQMNTEAFF	TGCGCCAGCAGCTTGGTCCCGCAAATGAACACTGAAGCTTTCTTT
many	TRBJ2-7	TRBV3-1	.	CASSQDRWGASYEQYF	TGTGCCAGCAGCCAAGATCGATGGGGGGCATCCTACGAGCAGTACTTC